These 32 T cell receptor beta chains were all obtained from the same sample, sequenced in a study of T-cell reconstitution after alpha-beta-depleted transplantation in children (TCRdb year 2016). Library prep was done by PCR. TCRdb lists the instrument as Illumina HiSeq 2500. TCR libraries were prepared with molecular barcoding, using unique molecular identifiers to normalize TCRbeta repertoire quantification. The public reads were run again by TCRdb, first through fastp at Q25 and then through MiXCR, and only productive beta chains were kept. Merged by CDR3 protein, the rows form single entries marked with the most common genes and DNA. The sample table lists some 460,000 distinct CDR3 sequences, under 20% of them with a count of one. The top ten clonotypes cover about 32% of the sample. In light of the paper, this sample's treatment or condition label describes: allogeneic hematopoietic cell transplantation with graft depleted of TCRalphabeta T cells and CD19 B cells.

The source material was PBMCs, mostly from graft donor cells, sampled 360 days after TCRalphabeta/CD19-depleted stem cell transplant. Receptor source: a boy under two years old who had a stem cell transplant for Wiskott-Aldrich syndrome, so the T cells may come from the graft donor.

The rearrangement joins TRBV5-1 to TRBJ2-1; 12 nucleotides match TRBD2. Germline lookup yields CDR1 SGHRS and CDR2 YFSETQ. V lost 4 bases to trimming and J lost 4 bases; unmatched junction nucleotides: 3. The CDR3 loop spans 15 amino acids. As DNA, the CDR3 is TGCGCCAGCAGCCGGACTAGCGGGGTTTACAATGAGCAGTTCTTC. Protein product: CASSRTSGVYNEQFF.

This clonotype was seen a handful of times. The chain couples TRBV27 to TRBJ2-3, with 11 bases fitting TRBD1. The CDR3 has 18 residues. Germline lookup yields CDR1 MNHEY and CDR2 SMNVEV (reference sequence). The J segment lost 2 bases and the V segment lost 3 bases, leaving 10 bases of the junction unmatched. The CDR3 region is CASSLRTGGAISTDTQYF. The CDR3 DNA sequence: TGTGCCAGCAGTTTGAGGACAGGGGGCGCAATCTCCACAGATACGCAGTATTTT.

V usage is TRBV29-1 and J usage is TRBJ2-6, with TRBD1 as a possible D gene (5 bases). This CDR3 is 15 amino acids long. Trimming shortened V by 4 bases and J by 2 bases, and 12 bases separated the two germline ends. Germline V gene data show CDR1 as SQVTM and CDR2 as ANQGSEA. CDR3 region: CSVGEGATGANVLTF. In DNA form, the CDR3 reads TGCAGCGTTGGTGAAGGGGCGACTGGGGCCAACGTCCTGACTTTC. Filled out from reference TRBV29-1 and TRBJ2-6, the complete variable domain reads SAVISQKPSRDICQRGTSLTIQCQVDSQVTMMFWYRQQPGQSLTLIATANQGSEATYESGFVIDKFPISRPNLTFSTLTVSNMSPEDSSIYLCSVGEGATGANVLTFGAGSRLTVL.

The chain recombines TRBV29-1 with TRBJ1-6; D is unresolved. Looked up from germline, CDR1 is SQVTM and CDR2 is ANQGSEA. Trimming cost V 8 bases and J 6 bases, with 11 bases left between them. The CDR3 spans 12 residues. The CDR3 loop reads CSLRRSNSPLHF. In DNA, the CDR3 is TGCAGCCTTCGACGGAGTAATTCACCCCTCCACTTT. Complete variable domain (other parts from reference TRBV29-1 and TRBJ1-6): SAVISQKPSRDICQRGTSLTIQCQVDSQVTMMFWYRQQPGQSLTLIATANQGSEATYESGFVIDKFPISRPNLTFSTLTVSNMSPEDSSIYLCSLRRSNSPLHFGNGTRLTVT.

The chain employs TRBV12-3 or TRBV12-4 and TRBJ2-3, with 10 bases matching TRBD2. After removal of 5 bases from V and 0 bases from J, the junction contained 8 bases not matched to a gene. The length of the CDR3 is 17 residues. CDR3 residues: CASSRALAGASTDTQYF. The CDR3 region has the DNA TGTGCCAGCAGTCGCGCCCTAGCGGGGGCTAGCACAGATACGCAGTATTTT.

This clonotype was counted between two and nine times. CDR3 coding DNA: TGTGCCAGCAGTTATTCGCCGGGACTAGCGATCTACGAGCAGTACTTC. Protein: CASSYSPGLAIYEQYF. The chain couples TRBV6-5 to TRBJ2-7; 10 bases match TRBD2. The CDR3 length is 16 residues. The V segment lost 3 bases and the J segment 3 bases; nucleotides outside the gene matches: 8. The germline gives CDR1 MNHEY, CDR2 SVGAGI.

The genes are TRBV18 and TRBJ2-5; TRBD2 is a possible D gene (5 bases). Between the trimmed V and J ends, which lost 8 bases and 2 bases, there was a span of 15 bases. CDR1 is KGHSH, CDR2 LQKENI, per germline. CDR3 length: 14 amino acids. CDR3 residues: CASTDWRAQETQYF. The CDR3 nucleotides read TGTGCCAGCACCGACTGGCGGGCTCAAGAGACCCAGTACTTC.

V and J are TRBV19 and TRBJ2-1; 7 bases map to TRBD1. Germline V gene data show CDR1 as LNHDA and CDR2 as SQIVND (reference sequence). Trimming cost V 1 base and J 8 bases; bases outside gene matches: 5. This CDR3 has 14 amino acids. In DNA, the CDR3 is TGTGCCAGTAGTATAGTGACAGGGAGCCATGAGCAGTTCTTC. Residues: CASSIVTGSHEQFF.

J is TRBJ1-1 and V is TRBV7-2, with a possible D match to TRBD1 (5 bases). CDR3 size: 15 residues. Germline CDR1 SGHTA, CDR2 FQGNSA. V was trimmed by 2 bases and J by 4 bases, leaving 14 bases between them. DNA of the CDR3: TGTGCCAGCAGCTTATCGGGGGATAGGGTCACTGAAGCTTTCTTT. Protein: CASSLSGDRVTEAFF.

The CDR3 loop reads CSAFDRGSEQYF. Written as DNA, the CDR3 is TGCAGTGCTTTTGACAGGGGCAGCGAGCAGTACTTC. The chain uses TRBV20-1 and TRBJ2-7; 8 nucleotides match TRBD1. The V segment lost 5 bases and the J segment 6 bases; nucleotides outside the gene matches: 6. Germline assignment: CDR1 DFQATT and CDR2 SNEGSKA (reference sequence). The CDR3 runs 12 residues.

This clonotype was detected a few times. The rearrangement uses TRBV20-1 and TRBJ2-2; D remains ambiguous. The ends were cut back, 2 bases at V and 4 bases at J, with 8 bases in the middle. Germline CDR1 is DFQATT and CDR2 is SNEGSKA (reference sequence). The CDR3 length is 13 residues. The CDR3 DNA is TGCAGTGCTAGATCAACCTCCACCGGGGAGCTGTTTTTT. Its protein product is CSARSTSTGELFF.

The chain carries TRBV21-1 and TRBJ2-3; no DNA check was done on the table's D call, TRBD2. TRBV21-1 is noted as a pseudogene. The CDR3 has 19 amino acids. CDR3 sequence (DNA): TGTGCCAGCAGCAAAGGACACCCAACTTGGGGAGGTAGCACAGATACGCAGTATTTT. It codes for CASSKGHPTWGGSTDTQYF.

This clonotype was detected a few times. CDR3 nucleotides: TGTGCCAGCAGCCCTAGGGGGGCCGGGACAACTCGTACAGATACGCAGTATTTT. It codes for CASSPRGAGTTRTDTQYF. This chain connects TRBV11-1 to TRBJ2-3, with D perhaps matching TRBD1 or TRBD2 (6 bases each). CDR3 size: 18 residues. Germline values: CDR1 SGHAT, CDR2 FQDESV (reference sequence). The V end was cut by 5 bases, the J end by 3 bases, with 24 bases between. Combining the CDR3 with reference TRBV11-1 and TRBJ2-3 gives the whole variable domain EAEVAQSPRYKITEKSQAVAFWCDPISGHATLYWYRQILGQGPELLVQFQDESVVDDSQLPKDRFSAERLKGVDSTLKIQPAELGDSAMYLCASSPRGAGTTRTDTQYFGPGTRLTVL.

The J gene is TRBJ1-5, the V gene TRBV4-3; no clear D gene. The CDR3 loop spans 14 amino acids. Germline lookup yields CDR1 LGHNA and CDR2 YSLEER. V lost 1 base to trimming and J lost 1 base, with 5 bases between them. The CDR3 DNA sequence: TGCGCCAGCAGCCAAGGTCAGAGCAATCAGCCCCAGCATTTT. It encodes CASSQGQSNQPQHF.

This clonotype has a handful of counts. The V and J genes are TRBV20-1 and TRBJ2-3, with 9 nucleotides matching TRBD1. CDR1 is DFQATT, CDR2 SNEGSKA, per germline (reference sequence). J gave up 3 bases and V 6 bases, and 7 bases lay outside the gene matches. The CDR3 spans 14 residues. The CDR3 loop is CSAPGQGRTDTQYF. The CDR3 DNA is TGCAGTGCCCCCGGACAGGGGAGGACAGATACGCAGTATTTT.

This clonotype was seen ten or more times. The V and J genes are TRBV12-3 or TRBV12-4 and TRBJ2-3, with 7 bases that match TRBD2. The CDR3 has 12 amino acids. V shed 6 bases and J 4 bases; nucleotides not matched to a gene: 1. The CDR3 DNA reads as TGTGCCAGCAGGGGGGGGTCAGATACGCAGTATTTT. The encoded protein is CASRGGSDTQYF.

This chain uses TRBV5-1 with TRBJ2-5; D unresolved. This CDR3 region has 12 residues. CDR1 and CDR2 (germline): SGHRS, YFSETQ. V lost 2 bases and J 2 bases, leaving 4 bases between the germline ends. CDR3 bases: TGCGCCAGCAGCTTCCAGCAAGAGACCCAGTACTTC. It yields the protein CASSFQQETQYF.

This clonotype was counted between two and nine times. The chain couples TRBV20-1 to TRBJ2-1; 9 positions match TRBD2. Trimming cost V 0 bases and J 3 bases; bases outside gene matches: 6. There are 16 residues in the CDR3. Germline V gives CDR1 DFQATT, CDR2 SNEGSKA (reference sequence). CDR3 in amino acids: CSARDHRLADYNEQFF. CDR3 coding DNA: TGCAGTGCTAGAGATCATCGACTAGCGGACTACAATGAGCAGTTCTTC.

Only a few counts were recorded for this clonotype. The chain joins TRBV4-3 to TRBJ2-3, with 9 positions matching TRBD2. In germline, CDR1 is LGHNA, CDR2 YSLEER. The junction had 1 base not matched to a gene; V was cut back by 4 bases and J by 2 bases. CDR3 length equals 14 residues. Written as DNA, the CDR3 is TGCGCCAGCAGCCGGACTAGCGTCACAGATACGCAGTATTTT. Amino acids: CASSRTSVTDTQYF.

The chain carries TRBV15 and TRBJ2-5, with 9 bases aligning to TRBD1. There are 17 residues in the CDR3. Germline CDR1 is LNHNV and CDR2 is YYDKDF (reference sequence). After removal of 1 base from V and 4 bases from J, the junction contained 10 bases not matched to a gene. CDR3 DNA sequence: TGTGCCACCAGCAGAGTTCCACCCGGGACAGGGAGAGAGACCCAGTACTTC. The encoded protein is CATSRVPPGTGRETQYF.

This clonotype was counted many times. The genes are TRBV12-3 or TRBV12-4 and TRBJ1-5; D might be TRBD1 (5 bases). This CDR3 contains 12 residues. V was trimmed by 10 bases and J by 5 bases, leaving 12 bases between them. CDR3 region: CATAKGHQPQHF. CDR3 coding DNA: TGTGCCACCGCCAAGGGACATCAGCCCCAGCATTTT.

The chain is built from TRBV27 and TRBJ2-5; 8 nucleotides match TRBD1. The V segment lost 6 bases and the J segment 5 bases; nucleotides outside the gene matches: 17. Germline V lookup: CDR1 MNHEY, CDR2 SMNVEV (reference sequence). The CDR3 runs to 17 residues. The CDR3 nucleotides read TGTGCCAGCAGCCTTGGGCATCTACAGGGGGTGGGGGAGACCCAGTACTTC. This codes for CASSLGHLQGVGETQYF.

The chain combines TRBV4-3 with TRBJ2-2, with 11 bases identical to TRBD2. The CDR3 covers 14 residues. From germline, CDR1 is LGHNA and CDR2 YSLEER. The junction had 1 base not matched to a gene; V was cut back by 4 bases and J by 6 bases. The DNA for the CDR3 is TGCGCCAGCAGCCTTAGCGGGAGGGCCGGGGAGCTGTTTTTT. Protein: CASSLSGRAGELFF.

This clonotype turned up a few times. The chain's CDR3 is CASSRSGRVVNEQFF. CDR3 nucleotides: TGTGCCAGCAGTCGAAGCGGGAGGGTAGTAAATGAGCAGTTCTTC. This chain joins TRBV12-3 or TRBV12-4 and TRBJ2-1; TRBD2 agrees at 10 bases. The V and J ends lost 5 bases and 7 bases, in that order; junction bases with no gene match: 8. This CDR3 has 15 amino acids.

The chain couples TRBV12-3 or TRBV12-4 to TRBJ2-5, with D tentatively TRBD1 (5 bases). The CDR3 totals 13 residues. Trimming stripped 2 bases from V and 9 bases from J, with 13 bases between. The CDR3 DNA reads as TGTGCCAGCAGTTTATTGGCAGGGAAGTCCCAGTACTTC. It encodes CASSLLAGKSQYF.

This rearrangement joins TRBV12-3 or TRBV12-4 to TRBJ2-7; D is possibly TRBD1 or TRBD2 (5 bases each). The CDR3 is 14 amino acids. The V gene lost 5 bases and the J gene lost 8 bases, with 19 bases spanning the gap. The CDR3 protein is CASSNYQPLGQQYF. The CDR3, as DNA: TGTGCCAGCAGTAATTATCAGCCCCTGGGACAGCAGTACTTC.

This clonotype occurred a few times. The rearrangement joins TRBV20-1 to TRBJ2-2, with 7 bases matching TRBD2. Unmatched junction bases numbered 0, after V lost 1 base and J lost 1 base. Germline assignment: CDR1 DFQATT and CDR2 SNEGSKA (reference sequence). The CDR3 sequence is 14 residues long. CDR3 sequence (DNA): TGCAGTGCTAGAGCTAGCGGGAACACCGGGGAGCTGTTTTTT. Its protein is CSARASGNTGELFF.

The V call is TRBV9, the J call TRBJ2-5, with D maybe TRBD2 (7 bases). Germline CDR1 is SGDLS and CDR2 is YYNGEE. The CDR3 has 15 residues. V was clipped by 7 bases and J by 4 bases, with 20 bases between them. The CDR3 region has the DNA TGTGCCAGCGGTCGAATGGGGGGGCAAGGAGAGACCCAGTACTTC. Translation: CASGRMGGQGETQYF.

This clonotype was seen repeatedly, ten times or more. The chain joins TRBV10-3 to TRBJ2-2; possible D gene TRBD1, 5 bases. Germline V gene data show CDR1 as ENHRY and CDR2 as SYGVKD. Between the trimmed V and J ends, which lost 3 bases and 7 bases, there was a span of 9 bases. The CDR3 runs to 13 residues. As DNA, the CDR3 is TGTGCCATCAGTGAATGGACACGCGGGGAGCTGTTTTTT. The encoded protein is CAISEWTRGELFF.

This clonotype turned up a few times. V gene TRBV2 combines with J gene TRBJ2-2, with 7 bases matching TRBD1. The trim removed 7 bases at V and 4 bases at J, leaving 6 bases unmatched. CDR3 length equals 14 residues. Germline values: CDR1 SNHLY, CDR2 FYNNEI. The CDR3 DNA reads as TGTGCCAGCATTAGGGACAGACTCACCGGGGAGCTGTTTTTT. This translates into CASIRDRLTGELFF.

This chain joins TRBV11-3 and TRBJ2-7, with D possibly matching TRBD2 (6 bases). Trimming left V 1 base short and J 9 bases short, with 13 bases between. Per the germline V gene, CDR1 is SGHNT and CDR2 is YENEEA. The CDR3 extends over 13 amino acids. As DNA, the CDR3 is TGTGCCAGCAGCTTAGCCTTACTAGCAGTGCAGTACTTC. Its protein is CASSLALLAVQYF.

The chain has TRBV12-3 or TRBV12-4 and TRBJ2-5, with TRBD1 as a possible D gene (5 bases). The CDR3 runs 16 residues. The V end was cut by 3 bases, the J end by 2 bases, with 16 bases between. The CDR3 protein is CASSLPSSRQQETQYF. The CDR3 nucleotides read TGTGCCAGCAGTTTGCCCTCCTCTCGACAGCAAGAGACCCAGTACTTC.